The T cell receptor (beta chain) described here comes from a study of T cell repertoires in cytomegalovirus infection. Trimming at V came to 5 bases and at J to 6 bases, leaving 14 bases not matched to a gene. The CDR3 extends over 16 amino acids. Germline assignment: CDR1 MNHNS and CDR2 SASEGT. This clonotype appeared many times. A single record per CDR3 protein comes from TCRdb applying MiXCR to the reads. The profile shows 450,000 to 600,000 distinct CDR3 sequences, over 9% of them singletons. This receptor was identified in a human donor in good health (CMV status not recorded). Some clones in this sample may be carry-over from other donors' samples. This chain connects TRBV6-1 to TRBJ2-7, with TRBD2 matching 9 bases. The specimen sequenced was PBMCs. The CDR3 protein is CASSRGGGGRAREQYF. In DNA form, the CDR3 reads TGTGCCAGCAGTCGCGGGGGGGGCGGGAGAGCTCGCGAGCAGTACTTC.